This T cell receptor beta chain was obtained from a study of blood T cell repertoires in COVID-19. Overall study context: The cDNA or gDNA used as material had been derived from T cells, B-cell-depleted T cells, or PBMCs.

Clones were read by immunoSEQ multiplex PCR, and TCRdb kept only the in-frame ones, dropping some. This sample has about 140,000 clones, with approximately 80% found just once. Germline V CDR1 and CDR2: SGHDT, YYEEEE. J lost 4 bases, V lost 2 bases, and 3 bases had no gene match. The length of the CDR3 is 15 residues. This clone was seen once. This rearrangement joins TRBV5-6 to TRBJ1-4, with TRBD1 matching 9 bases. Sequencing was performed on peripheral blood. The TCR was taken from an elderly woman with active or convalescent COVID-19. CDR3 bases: TGTGCCAGCAGCTTATCGGGACAGGGTAATGAAAAACTGTTTTTT. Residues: CASSLSGQGNEKLFF.